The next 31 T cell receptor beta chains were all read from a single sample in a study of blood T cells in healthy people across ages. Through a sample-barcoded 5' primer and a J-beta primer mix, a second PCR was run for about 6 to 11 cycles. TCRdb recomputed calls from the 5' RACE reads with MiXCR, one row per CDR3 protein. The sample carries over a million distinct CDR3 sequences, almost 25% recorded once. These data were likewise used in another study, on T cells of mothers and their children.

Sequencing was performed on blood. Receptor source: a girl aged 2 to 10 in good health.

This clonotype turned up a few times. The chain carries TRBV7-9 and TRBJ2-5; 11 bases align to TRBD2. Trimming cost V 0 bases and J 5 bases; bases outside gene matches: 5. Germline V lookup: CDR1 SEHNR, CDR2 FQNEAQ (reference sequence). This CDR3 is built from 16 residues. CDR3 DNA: TGTGCCAGCAGCTTAGCACTAGCGGGAGTCGGGGAGACCCAGTACTTC. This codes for CASSLALAGVGETQYF.

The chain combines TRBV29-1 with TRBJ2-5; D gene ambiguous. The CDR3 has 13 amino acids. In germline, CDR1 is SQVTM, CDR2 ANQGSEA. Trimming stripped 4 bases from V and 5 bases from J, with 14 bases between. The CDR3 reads CSVAGRYLETQYF. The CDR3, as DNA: TGCAGCGTTGCTGGTCGGTACTTGGAGACCCAGTACTTC.

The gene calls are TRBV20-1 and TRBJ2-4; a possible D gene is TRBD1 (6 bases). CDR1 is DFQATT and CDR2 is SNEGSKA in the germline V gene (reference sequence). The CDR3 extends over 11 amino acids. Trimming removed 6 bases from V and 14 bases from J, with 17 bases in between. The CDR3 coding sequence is TGCAGTGCATCCGGGACATTTCAGGAGTACTTC. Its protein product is CSASGTFQEYF.

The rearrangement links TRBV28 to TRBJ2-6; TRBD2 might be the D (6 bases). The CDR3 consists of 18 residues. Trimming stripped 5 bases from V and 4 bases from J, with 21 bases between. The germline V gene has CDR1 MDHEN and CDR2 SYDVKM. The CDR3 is CASSMEGWVREGANVLTF. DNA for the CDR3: TGTGCCAGCAGTATGGAGGGATGGGTTAGAGAAGGGGCCAACGTCCTGACTTTC.

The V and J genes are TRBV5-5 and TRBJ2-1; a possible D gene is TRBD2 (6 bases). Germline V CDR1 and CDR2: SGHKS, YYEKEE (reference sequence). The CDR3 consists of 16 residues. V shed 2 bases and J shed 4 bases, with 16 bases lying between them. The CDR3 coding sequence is TGTGCCAGCAGCTTTCAGAAGGCGGGGTGGTACAATGAGCAGTTCTTC. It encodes CASSFQKAGWYNEQFF. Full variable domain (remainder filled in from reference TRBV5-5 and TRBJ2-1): DAGVTQSPTHLIKTRGQQVTLRCSPISGHKSVSWYQQVLGQGPQFIFQYYEKEERGRGNFPDRFSARQFPNYSSELNVNALLLGDSALYLCASSFQKAGWYNEQFFGPGTRLTVL.

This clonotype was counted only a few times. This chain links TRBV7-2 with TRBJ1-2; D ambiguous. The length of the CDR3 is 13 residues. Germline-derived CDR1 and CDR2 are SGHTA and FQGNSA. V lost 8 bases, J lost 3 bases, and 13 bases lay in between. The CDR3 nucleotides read TGTGCCAGCCGTCCGGTCGGAGACTATGGCTACACCTTC. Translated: CASRPVGDYGYTF.

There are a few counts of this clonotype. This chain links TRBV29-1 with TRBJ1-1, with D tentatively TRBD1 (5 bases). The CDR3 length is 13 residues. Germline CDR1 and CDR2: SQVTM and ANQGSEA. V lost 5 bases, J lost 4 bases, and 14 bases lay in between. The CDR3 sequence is CSVRWDVGTEAFF. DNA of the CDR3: TGCAGCGTTAGGTGGGACGTTGGCACTGAAGCTTTCTTT.

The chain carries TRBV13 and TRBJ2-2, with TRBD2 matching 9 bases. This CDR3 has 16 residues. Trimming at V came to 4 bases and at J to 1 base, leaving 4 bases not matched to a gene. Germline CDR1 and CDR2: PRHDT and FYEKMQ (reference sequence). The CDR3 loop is CASSSSGGRNTGELFF. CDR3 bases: TGTGCCAGCAGCTCCAGCGGGGGGAGGAACACCGGGGAGCTGTTTTTT.

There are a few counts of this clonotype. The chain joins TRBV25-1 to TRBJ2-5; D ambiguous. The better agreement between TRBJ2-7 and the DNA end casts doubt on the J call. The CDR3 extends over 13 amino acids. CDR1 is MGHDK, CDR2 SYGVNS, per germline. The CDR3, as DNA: TGTGCCAGCAGTGGCCGGGCGACCTACGAGCAGTACTTC. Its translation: CASSGRATYEQYF.

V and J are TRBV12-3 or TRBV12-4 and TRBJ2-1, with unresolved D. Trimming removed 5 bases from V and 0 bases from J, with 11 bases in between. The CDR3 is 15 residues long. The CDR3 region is CASSLGVDSYNEQFF. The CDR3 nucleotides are TGTGCCAGCAGTCTAGGCGTGGACTCCTACAATGAGCAGTTCTTC.

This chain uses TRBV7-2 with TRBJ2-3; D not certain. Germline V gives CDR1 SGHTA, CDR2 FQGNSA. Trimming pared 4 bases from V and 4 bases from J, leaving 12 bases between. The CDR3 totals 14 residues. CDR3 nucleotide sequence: TGTGCCAGCAGCTCTCCGCCCCTCCCAGATACGCAGTATTTT. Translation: CASSSPPLPDTQYF.

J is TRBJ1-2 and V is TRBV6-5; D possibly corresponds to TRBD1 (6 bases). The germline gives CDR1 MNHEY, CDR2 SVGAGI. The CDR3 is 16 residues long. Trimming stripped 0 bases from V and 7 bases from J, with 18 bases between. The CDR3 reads CASSYSIEGGGCGYTF. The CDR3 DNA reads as TGTGCCAGCAGTTACTCGATAGAAGGGGGTGGCTGTGGCTACACCTTC.

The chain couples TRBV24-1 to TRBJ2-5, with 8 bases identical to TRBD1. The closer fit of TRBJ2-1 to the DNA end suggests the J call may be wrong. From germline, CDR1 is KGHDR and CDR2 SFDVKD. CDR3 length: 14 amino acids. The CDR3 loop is CATSPRTGWDEQFF. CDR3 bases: TGTGCCACCAGCCCCCGGACAGGGTGGGATGAGCAGTTCTTC.

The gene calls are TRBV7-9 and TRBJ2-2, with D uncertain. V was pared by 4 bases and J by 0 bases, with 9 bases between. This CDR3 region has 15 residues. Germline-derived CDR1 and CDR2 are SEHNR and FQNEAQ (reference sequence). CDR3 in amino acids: CASSSQDANTGELFF. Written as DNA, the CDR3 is TGTGCCAGCAGCTCACAAGATGCGAACACCGGGGAGCTGTTTTTT. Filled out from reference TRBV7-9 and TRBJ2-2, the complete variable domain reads DTGVSQNPRHKITKRGQNVTFRCDPISEHNRLYWYRQTLGQGPEFLTYFQNEAQLEKSRLLSDRFSAERPKGSFSTLEIQRTEQGDSAMYLCASSSQDANTGELFFGEGSRLTVL.

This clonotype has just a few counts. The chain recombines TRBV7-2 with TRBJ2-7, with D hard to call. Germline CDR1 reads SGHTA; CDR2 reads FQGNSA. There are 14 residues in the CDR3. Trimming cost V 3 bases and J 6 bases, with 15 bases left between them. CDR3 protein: CASSLMAVPREQYF. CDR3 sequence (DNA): TGTGCCAGCAGCTTGATGGCAGTCCCCCGCGAGCAGTACTTC.

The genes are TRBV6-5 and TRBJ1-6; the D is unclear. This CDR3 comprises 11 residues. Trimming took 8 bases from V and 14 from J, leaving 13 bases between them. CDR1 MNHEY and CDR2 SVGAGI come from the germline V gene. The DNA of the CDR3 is TGTGCCAGCCATTTTGGTGGGACCCTCCACTTT. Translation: CASHFGGTLHF.

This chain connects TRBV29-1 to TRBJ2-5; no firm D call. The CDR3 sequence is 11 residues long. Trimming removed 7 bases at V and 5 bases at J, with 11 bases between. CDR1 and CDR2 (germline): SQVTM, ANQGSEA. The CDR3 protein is CSASGLETQYF. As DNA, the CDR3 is TGCAGCGCGAGTGGATTGGAGACCCAGTACTTC.

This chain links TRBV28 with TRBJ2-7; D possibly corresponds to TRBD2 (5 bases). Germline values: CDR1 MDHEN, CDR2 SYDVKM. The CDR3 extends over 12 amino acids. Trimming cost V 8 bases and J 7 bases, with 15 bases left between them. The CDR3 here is CASVGSPGEQYF. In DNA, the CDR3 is TGTGCCAGCGTTGGGTCCCCGGGGGAGCAGTACTTC.

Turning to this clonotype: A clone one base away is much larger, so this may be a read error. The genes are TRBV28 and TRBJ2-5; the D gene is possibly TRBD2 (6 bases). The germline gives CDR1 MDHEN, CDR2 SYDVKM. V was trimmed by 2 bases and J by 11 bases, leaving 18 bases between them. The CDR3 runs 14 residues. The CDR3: CASSLTGVPNEQYF. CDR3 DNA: TGTGCCAGCAGTTTAACGGGAGTGCCCAATGAGCAGTACTTC.

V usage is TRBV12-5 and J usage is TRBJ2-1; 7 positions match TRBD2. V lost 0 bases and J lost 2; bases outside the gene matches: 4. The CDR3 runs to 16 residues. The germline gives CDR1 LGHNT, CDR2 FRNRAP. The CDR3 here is CASGLVLGGTYNEQFF. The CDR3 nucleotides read TGTGCTAGTGGTTTGGTACTCGGGGGGACCTACAATGAGCAGTTCTTC.

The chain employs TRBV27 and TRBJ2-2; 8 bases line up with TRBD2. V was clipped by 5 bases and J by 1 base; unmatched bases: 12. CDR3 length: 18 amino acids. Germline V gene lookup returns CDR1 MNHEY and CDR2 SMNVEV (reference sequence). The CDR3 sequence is CASSPTTSEKWNTGELFF. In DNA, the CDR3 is TGTGCCAGCAGTCCCACGACTAGCGAGAAGTGGAACACCGGGGAGCTGTTTTTT.

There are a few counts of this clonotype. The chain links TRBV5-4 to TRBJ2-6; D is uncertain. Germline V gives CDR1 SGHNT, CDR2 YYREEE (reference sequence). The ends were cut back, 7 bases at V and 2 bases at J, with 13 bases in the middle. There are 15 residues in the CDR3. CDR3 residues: CASRTSNPGANVLTF. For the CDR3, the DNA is TGTGCCAGCCGTACTTCTAATCCTGGGGCCAACGTCCTGACTTTC.

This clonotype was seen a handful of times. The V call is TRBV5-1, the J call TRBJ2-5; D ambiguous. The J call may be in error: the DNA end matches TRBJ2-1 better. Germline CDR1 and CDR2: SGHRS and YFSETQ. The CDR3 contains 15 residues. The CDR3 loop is CASSLGQVGNNEQFF. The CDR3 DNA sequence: TGCGCCAGCAGCTTGGGCCAGGTGGGGAACAATGAGCAGTTCTTC.

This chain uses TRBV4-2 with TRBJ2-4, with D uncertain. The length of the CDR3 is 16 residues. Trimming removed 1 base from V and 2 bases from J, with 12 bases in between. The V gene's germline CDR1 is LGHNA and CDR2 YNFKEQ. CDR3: CASSQAPSNTKNIQYF. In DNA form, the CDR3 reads TGTGCCAGCAGCCAAGCCCCCTCCAATACCAAAAACATTCAGTACTTC.

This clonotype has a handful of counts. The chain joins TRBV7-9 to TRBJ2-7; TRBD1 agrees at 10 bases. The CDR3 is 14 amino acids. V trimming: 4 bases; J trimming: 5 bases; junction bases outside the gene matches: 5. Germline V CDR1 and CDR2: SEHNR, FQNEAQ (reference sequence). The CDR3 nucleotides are TGTGCCAGCAGCTCAGGGACAGGGGCCGACGAGCAGTACTTC. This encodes CASSSGTGADEQYF. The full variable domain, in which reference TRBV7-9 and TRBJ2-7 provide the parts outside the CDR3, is DTGVSQNPRHKITKRGQNVTFRCDPISEHNRLYWYRQTLGQGPEFLTYFQNEAQLEKSRLLSDRFSAERPKGSFSTLEIQRTEQGDSAMYLCASSSGTGADEQYFGPGTRLTVT.

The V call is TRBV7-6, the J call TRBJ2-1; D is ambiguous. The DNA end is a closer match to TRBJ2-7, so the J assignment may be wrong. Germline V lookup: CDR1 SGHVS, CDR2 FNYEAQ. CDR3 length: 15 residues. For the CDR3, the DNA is TGTGCCAGCAGCTTAGGGCCAGAGTTCACCTACGAGCAGTACTTC. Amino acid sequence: CASSLGPEFTYEQYF.

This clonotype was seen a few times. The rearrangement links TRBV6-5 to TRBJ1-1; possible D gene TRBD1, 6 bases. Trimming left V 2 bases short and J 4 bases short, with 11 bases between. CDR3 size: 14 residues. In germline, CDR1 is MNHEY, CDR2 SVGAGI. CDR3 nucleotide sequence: TGTGCCAGCAGTTACCACAACAGGGCCACTGAAGCTTTCTTT. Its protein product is CASSYHNRATEAFF.

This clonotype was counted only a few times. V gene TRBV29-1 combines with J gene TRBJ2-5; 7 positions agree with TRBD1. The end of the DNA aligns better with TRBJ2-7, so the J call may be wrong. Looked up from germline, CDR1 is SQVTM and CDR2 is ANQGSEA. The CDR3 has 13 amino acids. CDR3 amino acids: CSVEFYRGYEQYF. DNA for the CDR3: TGCAGCGTTGAGTTTTACAGGGGTTACGAGCAGTACTTC.

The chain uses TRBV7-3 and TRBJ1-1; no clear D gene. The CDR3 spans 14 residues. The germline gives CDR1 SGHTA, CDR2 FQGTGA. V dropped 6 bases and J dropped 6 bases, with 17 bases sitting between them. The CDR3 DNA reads TGTGCCAGCAGGGAAATTACAAGTAACGCTGAAGCTTTCTTT. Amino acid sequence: CASREITSNAEAFF.

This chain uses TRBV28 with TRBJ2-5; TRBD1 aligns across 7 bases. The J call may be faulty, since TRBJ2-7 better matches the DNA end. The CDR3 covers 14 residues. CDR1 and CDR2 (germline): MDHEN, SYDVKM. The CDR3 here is CASSPLTGSHEQYF. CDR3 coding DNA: TGTGCCAGCAGTCCGTTGACAGGGTCCCACGAGCAGTACTTC.

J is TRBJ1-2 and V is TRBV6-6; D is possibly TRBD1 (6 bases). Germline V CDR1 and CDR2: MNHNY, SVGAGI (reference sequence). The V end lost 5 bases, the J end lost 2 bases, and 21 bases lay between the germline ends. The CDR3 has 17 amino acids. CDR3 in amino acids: CASSPTAIRTDNYGYTF. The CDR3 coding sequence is TGTGCCAGCAGTCCCACTGCTATAAGGACAGACAACTATGGCTACACCTTC.